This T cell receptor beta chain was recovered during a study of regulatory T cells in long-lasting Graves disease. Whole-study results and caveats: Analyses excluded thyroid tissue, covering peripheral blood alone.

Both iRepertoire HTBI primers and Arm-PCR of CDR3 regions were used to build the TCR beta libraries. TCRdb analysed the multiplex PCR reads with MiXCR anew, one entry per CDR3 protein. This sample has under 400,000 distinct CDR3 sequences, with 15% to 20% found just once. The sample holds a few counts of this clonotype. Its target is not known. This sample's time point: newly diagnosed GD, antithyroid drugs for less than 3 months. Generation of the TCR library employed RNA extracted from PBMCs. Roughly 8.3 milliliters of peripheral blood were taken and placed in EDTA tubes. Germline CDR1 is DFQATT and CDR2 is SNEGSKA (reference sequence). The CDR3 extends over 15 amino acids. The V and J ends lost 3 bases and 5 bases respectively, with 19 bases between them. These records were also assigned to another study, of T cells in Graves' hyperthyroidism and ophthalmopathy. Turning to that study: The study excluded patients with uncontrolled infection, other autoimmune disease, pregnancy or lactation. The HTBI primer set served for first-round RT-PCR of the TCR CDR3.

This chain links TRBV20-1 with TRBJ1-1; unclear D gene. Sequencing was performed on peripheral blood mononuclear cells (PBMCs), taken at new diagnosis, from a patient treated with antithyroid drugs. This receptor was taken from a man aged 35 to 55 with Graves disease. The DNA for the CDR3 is TGCAGTGCTAGGGCCCTTGACCTTTGGACTACTGAAGCTTTCTTT. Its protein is CSARALDLWTTEAFF.